The source of this T cell receptor (beta chain) is a study of response to subunit inactivated influenza vaccine. Study outcomes and limitations: Researchers suggested that each seasonal influenza vaccination recruits few new T cells.

Each CDR3 protein is one row after TCRdb ran MiXCR on the RT-PCR reads. The table records 400,000 to 550,000 distinct CDR3 sequences, about 25% of them present only once. CDR1 LNHDA and CDR2 SQIVND come from the germline V gene (reference sequence). The CDR3 covers 14 residues. V shed 6 bases and J shed 0 bases, with 8 bases lying between them. Comment on this clonotype: Antigen specificity is unknown.

This chain links TRBV19 with TRBJ2-2, with a possible D match to TRBD2 (5 bases). The receptor was isolated from a man between 45 and 60 years old who received an inactivated influenza vaccine. The sample was CD4+ T cells sorted from PBMCs, taken roughly 5 days after vaccination. CDR3 in DNA: TGTGCCAGTAGACTTAGCGCGAACACCGGGGAGCTGTTTTTT. This gives the protein CASRLSANTGELFF. Based on the CDR3 plus reference TRBV19 and TRBJ2-2, the full variable domain is DGGITQSPKYLFRKEGQNVTLSCEQNLNHDAMYWYRQDPGQGLRLIYYSQIVNDFQKGDIAEGYSVSREKKESFPLTVTSAQKNPTAFYLCASRLSANTGELFFGEGSRLTVL.